This T cell receptor beta chain was found in a study of post-analysis software for immune sequencing data. The wider study: The disease courses covered relapsing-remitting, secondary progressive and progressive-relapsing multiple sclerosis.

Sequencing libraries made from TCR beta cDNA carried unique molecular identifiers. A population of 1 to 10 million T cells gave rise to around 480,000 cDNA molecules. MiXCR, applied by TCRdb to the PCR reads, yields one record per CDR3 protein. The data contain 740,000 or so distinct CDR3 sequences, approximately 57% of them singletons. The TCR sequence derives from a girl aged 10 to 17 with multiple sclerosis. Sequenced input: blood.

CDR3 DNA: TGCAGTGCAACGTCTGCAGGGGTCACAGATACGCAGTATTTT. Its protein is CSATSAGVTDTQYF. The chain recombines TRBV20-1 with TRBJ2-3; weak D call: TRBD1 (6 bases). The CDR3 loop spans 14 amino acids. The germline CDR1 and CDR2 sequences are DFQATT and SNEGSKA (reference sequence). Trimming took off 6 bases at V and 2 bases at J, with 15 bases between the two ends.